The rows below give T cell receptor beta chains drawn from one sample of a study of CD8+ T cells in alopecia areata. Some clones are missing from TCRdb's copy, which holds only in-frame ones; the method was immunoSEQ multiplex PCR. Among about 140,000 clones listed, approximately 51% were seen once. The specimen comprised CD4+ T cells sorted from blood, sampled at week 0. These receptors all come from a human donor with alopecia areata. CDR3s leave out the opening cysteine and the closing phenylalanine or tryptophan.

V gene: TRBV6-5; CDR3 length: 13; CDR3 protein: ASSRGTGWDQPQH
V gene: TRBV27; CDR3 length: 15; CDR3 protein: ASSRAHTSGSFYEQY
V gene: TRBV23-1; CDR3 length: 15; CDR3 protein: ASSPGNSGNRTDTQY
V gene: TRBV7-2; CDR3 length: 14; CDR3 protein: ASSRYPGPERETQY
V gene: TRBV30; CDR3 length: 12; CDR3 protein: AWKGIATNEKLF
V gene: TRBV29-1; CDR3 length: 9; CDR3 protein: SVDSNYEQY
V gene: TRBV10-2; CDR3 length: 12; CDR3 protein: ASSEVSGYYEQY
V gene: TRBV15; CDR3 length: 12; CDR3 protein: ATSRDRAGGKAF
V gene: TRBV7-9; CDR3 length: 17; CDR3 protein: ASSAPGTSGSAGYNEQF
V gene: TRBV29-1; CDR3 length: 14; CDR3 protein: SVSGTSFTNTGELF
V gene: TRBV14; CDR3 length: 16; CDR3 protein: ASSQDVTAGHYTDTQY
V gene: TRBV4-2; CDR3 length: 14; CDR3 protein: ASSPRHLSSYNEQF
V gene: TRBV15; CDR3 length: 15; CDR3 protein: ATSRDGDLAGEETQY
V gene: TRBV29-1; CDR3 length: 11; CDR3 protein: SVYQGLYYGYT
V gene: TRBV14; CDR3 length: 16; CDR3 protein: ASSQGRQAALGANVLT
V gene: TRBV5-8; CDR3 length: 11; CDR3 protein: ASSLRKPGGCF
V gene: TRBV5-1; CDR3 length: 12; CDR3 protein: ASSLGSGADTQY
V gene: TRBV5-6; CDR3 length: 10; CDR3 protein: ASSLGADTQY
V gene: TRBV7-2; CDR3 length: 11; CDR3 protein: ASSFRQTDTQY
V gene: TRBV30; CDR3 length: 15; CDR3 protein: AWSRGRGGLMNTEAF
V gene: TRBV30; CDR3 length: 12; CDR3 protein: AWSTGDSYNEQF
V gene: TRBV23-1; CDR3 length: 13; CDR3 protein: ASDEITRGADTQY
V gene: TRBV29-1; CDR3 length: 15; CDR3 protein: SVEDLGLAGRRAEQF
V gene: TRBV7-9; CDR3 length: 13; CDR3 protein: ASNNGVAVQETQY
V gene: TRBV29-1; CDR3 length: 11; CDR3 protein: SVGWQGENEQY
V gene: TRBV29-1; CDR3 length: 12; CDR3 protein: AKYRGTSTDTQY
V gene: TRBV13; CDR3 length: 13; CDR3 protein: ASSGRGIVENEQF
V gene: TRBV9; CDR3 length: 11; CDR3 protein: ASSAGPNNEQF
V gene: TRBV27; CDR3 length: 13; CDR3 protein: ASSLLGGYNQPQH
V gene: TRBV30; CDR3 length: 13; CDR3 protein: AWSVQAGVKNIQY
V gene: TRBV9; CDR3 length: 13; CDR3 protein: ASSVVAGGVETQY
V gene: TRBV15; CDR3 length: 17; CDR3 protein: ATSRGYLHSPWGQETQY
V gene: TRBV29-1; CDR3 length: 14; CDR3 protein: SVGGTGGLGSTEAF
V gene: TRBV29-1; CDR3 length: 9; CDR3 protein: SVSLRDEQF
V gene: TRBV14; CDR3 length: 15; CDR3 protein: ASSQWSGGGWAREQY
V gene: TRBV29-1; CDR3 length: 10; CDR3 protein: SVEVGGDTQY
V gene: TRBV6-1; CDR3 length: 13; CDR3 protein: ATRPGTGLSYEQY
V gene: TRBV7-2; CDR3 length: 11; CDR3 protein: ASSLEPGGRYT
V gene: TRBV2; CDR3 length: 12; CDR3 protein: ASSRDRVSDTQY
V gene: TRBV5-1; CDR3 length: 13; CDR3 protein: ASSFGASGMNEQF
V gene: TRBV5-6; CDR3 length: 14; CDR3 protein: ASSQTGGTDNEKLF
V gene: TRBV7-2; CDR3 length: 11; CDR3 protein: ASSSSAGVKQF
V gene: TRBV6-5; CDR3 length: 10; CDR3 protein: ASSRTDTEAF
V gene: TRBV30; CDR3 length: 11; CDR3 protein: ACSRDRDYEQY
V gene: TRBV5-1; CDR3 length: 12; CDR3 protein: ASTLGAQEETQY
V gene: TRBV27; CDR3 length: 17; CDR3 protein: ASSPFGTGLASGANVLT
V gene: TRBV27; CDR3 length: 12; CDR3 protein: ASSGGQSNEKLF
V gene: TRBV14; CDR3 length: 18; CDR3 protein: ASSRLLASGTHLNTDTQY
V gene: TRBV29-1; CDR3 length: 10; CDR3 protein: SVGPASYEQY
V gene: TRBV4-3; CDR3 length: 14; CDR3 protein: ASSPQVALANEKLF
V gene: TRBV5-6; CDR3 length: 12; CDR3 protein: ASSLRATYNEQF
V gene: TRBV30; CDR3 length: 12; CDR3 protein: AWRNTGGSYGYT
V gene: TRBV29-1; CDR3 length: 10; CDR3 protein: SGGDTYYEQY
V gene: TRBV30; CDR3 length: 13; CDR3 protein: AWSVRSGAWAEAF
V gene: TRBV5-1; CDR3 length: 12; CDR3 protein: ASSLEGRNTEAF
V gene: TRBV5-1; CDR3 length: 12; CDR3 protein: ASSFQGIGEKLF
V gene: TRBV6-5; CDR3 length: 13; CDR3 protein: ASSWAGQGQETQY
V gene: TRBV29-1; CDR3 length: 10; CDR3 protein: SVDQGVYGYT
V gene: TRBV4-3; CDR3 length: 13; CDR3 protein: ASSQDLLYGNTIY
V gene: TRBV30; CDR3 length: 11; CDR3 protein: AWGIGNTYEQY